The 27 T cell receptor beta chains below were found in one sample sequenced in a study of Ad26.COV2.S vaccination and SARS-CoV-2 variants. The protocol was immunoSEQ multiplex PCR, while the TCRdb copy is restricted to in-frame clones and leaves out a portion. Of about 350,000 clones in the sample, around 89% were seen once. Sample treatment: approximately 18 received Ad26.COV2.S at low or high dose, single or two shots; about five received placebo; per-sample allocation not given. Sampling happened 63 days after the first vaccine or placebo injection. The specimen comprised peripheral blood, sampled in a trial of Ad26.COV2.S vaccine versus placebo. The receptor set was obtained from a person aged 18-65 years who received the Ad26.COV2.S COVID-19 vaccine or a placebo.

The rearrangement uses TRBV10-1 and TRBJ1-5; D is unresolved. Germline CDR1 is WNHNN and CDR2 is SYGVQD (reference sequence). V shed 2 bases and J shed 8 bases, with 7 bases lying between them. The CDR3 runs to 12 residues. CDR3 in DNA: TGCGCCAGCAGTGAGACTCTTGAGCCCCAGCATTTT. Amino acids: CASSETLEPQHF.

Only one count was recorded for this clone. This chain links TRBV7-9 with TRBJ1-2; D not resolved. V lost 5 bases and J lost 1, with 14 bases in between. Looked up from germline, CDR1 is SEHNR and CDR2 is FQNEAQ (reference sequence). This CDR3 contains 15 residues. The DNA of the CDR3 is TGTGCCAGCAGCCCGGGGTGGAGGGATAACTATGGCTACACCTTC. Translated, it gives CASSPGWRDNYGYTF.

J is TRBJ2-2 and V is TRBV6-2 or TRBV6-3; the D is unclear. Trimming cost V 4 bases and J 5 bases, with 8 bases left between them. Germline CDR1 and CDR2: MNHEY and SVGEGT. CDR3 size: 13 residues. The CDR3 DNA reads TGTGCCAGCAGTTCCATGCGGACCGGGGAGCTGTTTTTT. It encodes CASSSMRTGELFF.

As regards this clone: The DNA is left out, because the CDR3 cannot be placed on it with certainty; the CDR3 is given as TCRdb lists it. The chain joins TRBV28 to TRBJ1-2. CDR1 is MDHEN, CDR2 SYDVKM, per germline. The CDR3 spans 18 residues, counting both ends. The CDR3: CASSILGLHREPNYGYTF.

The chain's CDR3 is CASSQLGVSTEAFF. The CDR3 DNA follows: TGTGCCAGCAGCCAACTTGGGGTTAGCACTGAAGCTTTCTTT. This chain connects TRBV14 to TRBJ1-1; D not certain. The germline CDR1 and CDR2 sequences are SGHDN and FVKESK. The CDR3 consists of 14 residues. Trimming took off 2 bases at V and 4 bases at J, with 11 bases between the two ends.

The CDR3 DNA follows: TGTGCCAGCTCACCGGCTAGCGGGGAGGACACGCAGTATTTT. Its protein is CASSPASGEDTQYF. The V call is TRBV18, the J call TRBJ2-3, with 9 positions matching TRBD2. The CDR3 is made up of 14 amino acids. The ends lost 3 bases at V and 9 bases at J; junction bases unmatched: 7. CDR1 is KGHSH and CDR2 is LQKENI in the germline V gene.

J is TRBJ1-1 and V is TRBV9; D gene unclear. In germline, CDR1 is SGDLS, CDR2 YYNGEE. V lost 4 bases and J lost 4, with 14 bases in between. The CDR3 is 14 amino acids. CDR3 in amino acids: CASSPEVVITEAFF. The CDR3 nucleotides are TGTGCCAGCAGCCCAGAGGTAGTGATCACTGAAGCTTTCTTT.

Details on this clone: The sample contains more than one DNA sequence encoding this CDR3. The chain uses TRBV7-9 and TRBJ2-5, with 10 bases identical to TRBD1. The CDR3 contains 16 residues. V lost 1 base, J lost 1 base, and 3 bases stayed unmatched. Germline V gene data show CDR1 as SEHNR and CDR2 as FQNEAQ (reference sequence). The CDR3 bases are TGTGCCAGCAGCTTAGGGACAGGGGGGATCCAAGAGACCCAGTACTTC. Translating gives CASSLGTGGIQETQYF.

V gene TRBV5-1 combines with J gene TRBJ2-1, with a tentative D call TRBD2 (6 bases). Trimming stripped 0 bases from V and 10 bases from J, with 14 bases between. The CDR3 runs 14 residues. CDR1 and CDR2 from the germline V gene are SGHRS and YFSETQ. The CDR3, as DNA: TGCGCCAGCAGCTTGGGGGTCGAGGGAGGAGAGCAGTTCTTC. Its protein is CASSLGVEGGEQFF.

The chain couples TRBV27 to TRBJ2-2; no reliable D call. V was trimmed by 2 bases and J by 6 bases, leaving 7 bases between them. The germline V gene has CDR1 MNHEY and CDR2 SMNVEV (reference sequence). The CDR3 consists of 13 residues. CDR3 loop: CASSLRAAGELFF. As DNA, the CDR3 is TGTGCCAGCAGTTTACGGGCGGCCGGGGAGCTGTTTTTT.

The J gene is TRBJ2-5, the V gene TRBV11-2; TRBD2 might be the D (5 bases). Trimming cost V 8 bases and J 2 bases, with 21 bases left between them. Germline CDR1 reads SGHAT; CDR2 reads FQNNGV. The CDR3 has 16 residues. The CDR3 spells CASARTRVSGQETQYF. The CDR3 DNA follows: TGTGCCAGCGCTCGTACCCGAGTTTCGGGACAAGAGACCCAGTACTTC.

The chain is built from TRBV24-1 and TRBJ1-2, with 8 positions matching TRBD1. The CDR3 loop spans 15 amino acids. V shed 3 bases, J shed 4 bases, and the junction held 6 bases outside the gene matches. Germline lookup yields CDR1 KGHDR and CDR2 SFDVKD. CDR3 coding DNA: TGTGCCACCAGTGATACCGGGACAGGCGTCTATGGCTACACCTTC. Amino acid sequence: CATSDTGTGVYGYTF.

The rearrangement links TRBV13 to TRBJ2-3; D perhaps matches TRBD2 (6 bases). Trimming stripped 7 bases from V and 4 bases from J, with 15 bases between. The CDR3 consists of 14 residues. Germline CDR1 and CDR2: PRHDT and FYEKMQ (reference sequence). Here the CDR3 reads CASTEGTGADTQYF. The CDR3 DNA reads TGTGCCAGCACCGAGGGAACGGGGGCAGATACGCAGTATTTT.

This rearrangement joins TRBV3-1 (or the pseudogene TRBV3-2) to TRBJ2-1, with D possibly matching TRBD1 (7 bases). Germline V gives CDR1 LGHDT, CDR2 YNNKEL (reference sequence). The CDR3 sequence is 14 residues long. V lost 0 bases, J lost 5 bases, and 8 bases lay in between. CDR3 loop: CASSQDRGDNEQFF. The CDR3 DNA reads as TGTGCCAGCAGCCAAGACAGGGGGGACAATGAGCAGTTCTTC.

For the CDR3, the DNA is TGTGCCAGCAGTCGCAGGGGGGCGGTCACAGATACGCAGTATTTT. It codes for CASSRRGAVTDTQYF. The chain carries TRBV6-5 and TRBJ2-3; weak D call: TRBD1 (7 bases). The germline V gene has CDR1 MNHEY and CDR2 SVGAGI. Trimming took off 5 bases at V and 2 bases at J, with 14 bases between the two ends. CDR3 length: 15 residues.

This clone is a singleton in its sample. The chain couples TRBV27 to TRBJ2-1; TRBD2 agrees at 7 bases. Per the germline V gene, CDR1 is MNHEY and CDR2 is SMNVEV (reference sequence). With 2 bases clipped from V and 8 bases from J, the junction kept 0 bases outside the gene matches. The CDR3 totals 12 residues. CDR3 nucleotide sequence: TGTGCCAGCAGTTTAGCGGGAGATGAGCAGTTCTTC. Translated, it gives CASSLAGDEQFF.

The chain recombines TRBV5-1 with TRBJ2-5; D is possibly TRBD2 (7 bases). The CDR3 extends over 14 amino acids. CDR1 is SGHRS, CDR2 YFSETQ, per germline. Trimming removed 3 bases at V and 5 bases at J, with 14 bases between. The CDR3 coding sequence is TGCGCCAGCAGCTGGGGGGGCGTACAGGAGACCCAGTACTTC. Translating gives CASSWGGVQETQYF.

This clone was counted between two and nine times. The V and J genes are TRBV3-1 (or the pseudogene TRBV3-2) and TRBJ2-2; 7 bases agree with TRBD1. Germline trimming cut 4 bases from V and 1 base from J; bases unmatched to any gene: 0. This CDR3 is 14 amino acids long. CDR1 LGHDT and CDR2 YNNKEL come from the germline V gene (reference sequence). The CDR3 DNA reads as TGTGCCAGCAGCCCAGGGGGGAACACCGGGGAGCTGTTTTTT. Residues: CASSPGGNTGELFF.

The gene calls are TRBV10-3 and TRBJ1-2; possible D gene TRBD1, 5 bases. V lost 4 bases and J lost 4, with 16 bases in between. Germline V lookup: CDR1 ENHRY, CDR2 SYGVKD. The length of the CDR3 is 15 residues. DNA of the CDR3: TGTGCCATCAGTGGGGGGGGGACGGTCCCCTATGGCTACACCTTC. The encoded protein is CAISGGGTVPYGYTF.

The gene calls are TRBV27 and TRBJ2-2, with TRBD2 as a possible D gene (6 bases). The V gene lost 6 bases and the J gene lost 5 bases, with 7 bases spanning the gap. The CDR3 is made up of 12 amino acids. The germline V gene encodes CDR1 MNHEY and CDR2 SMNVEV (reference sequence). The CDR3 is CASRGGTGELFF. CDR3 bases: TGTGCCAGCAGGGGGGGAACCGGGGAGCTGTTTTTT.

This chain uses TRBV28 with TRBJ1-1; possibly TRBD1 for D (5 bases). The CDR3 is 15 amino acids. CDR1 is MDHEN, CDR2 SYDVKM, per germline. The germline V and J ends were trimmed by 5 bases and 6 bases, with 19 bases remaining between them. Here the CDR3 DNA reads TGTGCCAGCAGTCCCACGGGGGGGGGTATTCCTGAAGCTTTCTTT. Translated: CASSPTGGGIPEAFF.

This chain uses TRBV19 with TRBJ2-2, with a possible D match to TRBD2 (7 bases). This CDR3 is built from 14 residues. Germline V lookup: CDR1 LNHDA, CDR2 SQIVND (reference sequence). Trimming stripped 9 bases from V and 7 bases from J, with 18 bases between. The CDR3: CASRPGGGGGELFF. CDR3 sequence (DNA): TGTGCCAGCCGCCCCGGGGGAGGGGGCGGGGAGCTGTTTTTT.

The rearrangement links TRBV19 to TRBJ1-5; the match to TRBD1 covers 9 bases. V trimming: 5 bases; J trimming: 1 base; junction bases outside the gene matches: 12. CDR1 and CDR2 (germline): LNHDA, SQIVND (reference sequence). The CDR3 is 18 amino acids. The CDR3 loop is CASSETGGFTGSNQPQHF. The CDR3 bases are TGTGCCAGTAGTGAAACAGGGGGCTTCACAGGCAGCAATCAGCCCCAGCATTTT.

The gene calls are TRBV5-1 and TRBJ2-5; D call uncertain. Trimming stripped 3 bases from V and 4 bases from J, with 10 bases between. Germline values: CDR1 SGHRS, CDR2 YFSETQ. The length of the CDR3 is 13 residues. In nucleotides, the CDR3 is TGCGCCAGCAGCTACATGACCGGAGAGACCCAGTACTTC. This encodes CASSYMTGETQYF.

The chain couples TRBV5-1 to TRBJ2-5, with D possibly matching TRBD1 (5 bases). The V end was cut by 4 bases, the J end by 12 bases, with 16 bases between. Per the germline V gene, CDR1 is SGHRS and CDR2 is YFSETQ. This CDR3 is 12 amino acids long. The CDR3 DNA follows: TGCGCCAGCAGCCCCTTAGGGGTTTGGAAGTACTTC. Translating gives CASSPLGVWKYF.

This clone came up once. This sequence joins TRBV5-1 and TRBJ2-5, with 15 bases lining up with TRBD2. The V gene's germline CDR1 is SGHRS and CDR2 YFSETQ. The trim removed 3 bases at V and 0 bases at J, leaving 3 bases unmatched. The CDR3 consists of 17 residues. The chain's CDR3 is CASSWTSGGVYQETQYF. The CDR3 DNA reads TGCGCCAGCAGCTGGACTAGCGGGGGGGTTTACCAAGAGACCCAGTACTTC.

This clone appeared many times. V is TRBV7-9 and J is TRBJ2-1; tentative D call: TRBD2 (7 bases). Germline lookup yields CDR1 SEHNR and CDR2 FQNEAQ (reference sequence). The CDR3 is 12 residues long. The DNA for the CDR3 is TGTGTCGGGGGGCTAGCGGACAATGAGCAGTTCTTC. Residues: CVGGLADNEQFF.